A single sample gave rise to the 2 T cell receptor beta chains below, sequenced in a study of T cell responses to AZD1222 COVID-19 vaccine. Sequencing used immunoSEQ multiplex PCR; TCRdb keeps in-frame clones, though not all of them. The sample shows about 54,000 clones, around four fifths of them seen only once. Material: peripheral blood, obtained on day 0 of AZD1222 vaccination. The receptor set was obtained from an adult in good health.

The chain carries TRBV6-5 and TRBJ2-7; possibly TRBD1 for D (6 bases). Trimming took off 2 bases at V and 5 bases at J, with 16 bases between the two ends. From germline, CDR1 is MNHEY and CDR2 SVGAGI. This CDR3 contains 15 residues. The CDR3 coding sequence is TGTGCCAGCAGTTACCCCGGGCAGGGGTTCAACGAGCAGTACTTC. This sequence encodes CASSYPGQGFNEQYF.

This clone was observed a few times. V and J are TRBV28 and TRBJ2-2; tentative D call: TRBD1 (5 bases). The CDR3 spans 16 residues. V dropped 6 bases and J dropped 0 bases, with 14 bases sitting between them. Germline CDR1 MDHEN, CDR2 SYDVKM. The CDR3 DNA reads TGTGCCAGCAGACCCAGACAGATCGCGAACACCGGGGAGCTGTTTTTT. Translating it yields CASRPRQIANTGELFF. Using reference TRBV28 and TRBJ2-2 for the parts outside the CDR3, the full variable domain is DVKVTQSSRYLVKRTGEKVFLECVQDMDHENMFWYRQDPGLGLRLIYFSYDVKMKEKGDIPEGYSVSREKKERFSLILESASTNQTSMYLCASRPRQIANTGELFFGEGSRLTVL.